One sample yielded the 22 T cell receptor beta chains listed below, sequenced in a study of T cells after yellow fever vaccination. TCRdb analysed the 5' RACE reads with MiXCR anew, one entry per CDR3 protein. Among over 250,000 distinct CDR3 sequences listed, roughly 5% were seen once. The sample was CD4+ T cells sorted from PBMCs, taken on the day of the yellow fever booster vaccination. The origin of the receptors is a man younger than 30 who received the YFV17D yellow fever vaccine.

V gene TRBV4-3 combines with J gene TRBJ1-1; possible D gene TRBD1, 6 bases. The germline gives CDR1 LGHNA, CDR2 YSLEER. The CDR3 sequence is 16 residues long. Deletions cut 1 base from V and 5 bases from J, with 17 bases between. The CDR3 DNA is TGCGCCAGCAGCCAAGTATCACAGGGTGGCGGGACTGAAGCTTTCTTT. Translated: CASSQVSQGGGTEAFF.

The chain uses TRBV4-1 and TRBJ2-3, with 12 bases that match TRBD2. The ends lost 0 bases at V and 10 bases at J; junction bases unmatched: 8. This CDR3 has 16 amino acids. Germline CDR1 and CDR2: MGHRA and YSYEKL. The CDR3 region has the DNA TGCGCCAGCAGCCAAGACGCTAGCGGGGGGGGGACGGCGCAGTATTTT. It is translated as CASSQDASGGGTAQYF.

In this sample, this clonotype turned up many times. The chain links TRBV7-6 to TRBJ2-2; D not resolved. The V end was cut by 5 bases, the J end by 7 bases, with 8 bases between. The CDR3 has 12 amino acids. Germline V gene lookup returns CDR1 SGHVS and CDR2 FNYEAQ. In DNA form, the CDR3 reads TGTGCCAGCAGCCCCTTTATCGGGGAGCTGTTTTTT. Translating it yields CASSPFIGELFF.

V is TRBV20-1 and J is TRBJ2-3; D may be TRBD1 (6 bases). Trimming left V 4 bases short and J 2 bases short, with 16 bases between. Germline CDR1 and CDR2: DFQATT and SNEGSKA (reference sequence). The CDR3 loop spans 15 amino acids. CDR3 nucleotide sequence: TGCAGTGCTACCGAAAGGACAGCTAACACAGATACGCAGTATTTT. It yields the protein CSATERTANTDTQYF.

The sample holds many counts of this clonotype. The CDR3 DNA follows: TGTGCCAGCAGTTACACGGGGTTGAACTATGGCTACACCTTC. As protein: CASSYTGLNYGYTF. The chain is built from TRBV6-2 or TRBV6-3 and TRBJ1-2; D remains unclear. V lost 2 bases and J 2 bases, leaving 9 bases between the germline ends. Germline V gene sequence: CDR1 MNHEY, CDR2 SVGEGT. The CDR3 extends over 14 amino acids.

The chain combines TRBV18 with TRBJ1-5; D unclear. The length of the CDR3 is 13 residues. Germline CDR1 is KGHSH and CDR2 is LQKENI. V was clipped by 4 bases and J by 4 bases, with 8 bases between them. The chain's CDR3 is CASSQNRNQPQHF. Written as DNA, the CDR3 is TGTGCCAGCTCACAAAACAGAAATCAGCCCCAGCATTTT.

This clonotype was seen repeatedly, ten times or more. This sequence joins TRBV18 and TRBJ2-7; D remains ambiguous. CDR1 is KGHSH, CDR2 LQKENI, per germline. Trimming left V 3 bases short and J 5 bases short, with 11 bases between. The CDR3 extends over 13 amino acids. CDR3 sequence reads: CASSPLDGDEQYF. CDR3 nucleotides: TGTGCCAGCTCACCCCTGGACGGTGACGAGCAGTACTTC.

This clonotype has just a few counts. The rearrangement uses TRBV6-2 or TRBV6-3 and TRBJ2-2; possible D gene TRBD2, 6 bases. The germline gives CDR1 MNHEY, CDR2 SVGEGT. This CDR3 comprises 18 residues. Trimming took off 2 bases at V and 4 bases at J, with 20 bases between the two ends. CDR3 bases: TGTGCCAGCAGTTACATCCTGCGGGGTGCCGGTAGCACCGGGGAGCTGTTTTTT. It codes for CASSYILRGAGSTGELFF.

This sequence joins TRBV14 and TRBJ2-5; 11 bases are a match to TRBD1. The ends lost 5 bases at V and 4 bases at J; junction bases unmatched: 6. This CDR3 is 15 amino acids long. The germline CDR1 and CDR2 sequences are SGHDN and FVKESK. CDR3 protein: CASSDLDRGRETQYF. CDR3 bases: TGTGCCAGCAGCGACCTGGACAGGGGGCGAGAGACCCAGTACTTC.

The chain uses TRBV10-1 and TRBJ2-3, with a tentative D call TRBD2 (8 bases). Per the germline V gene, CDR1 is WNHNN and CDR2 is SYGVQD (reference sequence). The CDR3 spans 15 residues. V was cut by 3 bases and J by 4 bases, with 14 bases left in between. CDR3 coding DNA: TGCGCCAGCAGTGAAGGGACAGCGGGGGCAGATACGCAGTATTTT. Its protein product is CASSEGTAGADTQYF.

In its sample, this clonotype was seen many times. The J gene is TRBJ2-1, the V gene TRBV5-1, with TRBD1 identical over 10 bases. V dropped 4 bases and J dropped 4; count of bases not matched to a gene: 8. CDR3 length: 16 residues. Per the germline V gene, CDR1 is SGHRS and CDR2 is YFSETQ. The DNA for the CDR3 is TGCGCCAGCAGCCGATCGGGACAGGGGTATTACAATGAGCAGTTCTTC. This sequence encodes CASSRSGQGYYNEQFF.

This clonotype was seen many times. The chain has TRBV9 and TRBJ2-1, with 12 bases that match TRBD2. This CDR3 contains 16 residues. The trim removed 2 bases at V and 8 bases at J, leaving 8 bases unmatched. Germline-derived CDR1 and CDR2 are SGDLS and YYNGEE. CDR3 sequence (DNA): TGTGCCAGCAGCGTGCTTCCTAGCGGGGGGGCCGATGAGCAGTTCTTC. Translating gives CASSVLPSGGADEQFF.

The CDR3 DNA follows: TGTGCCAGCAGCTTTTGGCGGGGGGGCACAGATACGCAGTATTTT. Its protein is CASSFWRGGTDTQYF. The chain combines TRBV5-4 with TRBJ2-3; 8 bases map to TRBD2. The germline gives CDR1 SGHNT, CDR2 YYREEE (reference sequence). With V trimmed by 2 bases and J by 1 base, 3 bases remained unmatched. This CDR3 has 15 residues.

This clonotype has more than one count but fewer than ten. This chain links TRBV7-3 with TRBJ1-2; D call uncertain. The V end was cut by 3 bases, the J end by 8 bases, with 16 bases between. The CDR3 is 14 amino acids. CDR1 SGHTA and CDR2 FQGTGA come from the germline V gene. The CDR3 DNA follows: TGTGCCAGCAGCTTGAACGGTGGCGATCACGGCTACACCTTC. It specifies CASSLNGGDHGYTF. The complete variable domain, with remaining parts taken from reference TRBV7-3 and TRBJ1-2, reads GAGVSQTPSNKVTEKGKYVELRCDPISGHTALYWYRQSLGQGPEFLIYFQGTGAADDSGLPNDRFFAVRPEGSVSTLKIQRTERGDSAVYLCASSLNGGDHGYTFGSGTRLTVV.

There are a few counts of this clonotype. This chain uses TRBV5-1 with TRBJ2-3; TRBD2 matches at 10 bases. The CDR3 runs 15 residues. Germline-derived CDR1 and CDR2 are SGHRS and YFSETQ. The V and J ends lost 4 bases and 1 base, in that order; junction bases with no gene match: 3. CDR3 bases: TGCGCCAGCAGCAAAGCGGGGGGGGGCACAGATACGCAGTATTTT. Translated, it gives CASSKAGGGTDTQYF.

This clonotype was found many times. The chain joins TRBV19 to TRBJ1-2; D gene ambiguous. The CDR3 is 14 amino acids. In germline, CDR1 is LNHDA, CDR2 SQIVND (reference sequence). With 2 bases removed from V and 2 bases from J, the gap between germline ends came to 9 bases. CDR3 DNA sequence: TGTGCCAGTAGTATAACCGCACAGAACTATGGCTACACCTTC. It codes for CASSITAQNYGYTF.

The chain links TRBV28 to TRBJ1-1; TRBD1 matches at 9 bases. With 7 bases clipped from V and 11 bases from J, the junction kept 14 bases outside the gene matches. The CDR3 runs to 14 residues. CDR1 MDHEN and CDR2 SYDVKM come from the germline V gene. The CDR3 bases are TGTGCCAGCACCTTAGGAGGGACAGGGAGCTTGGCTTTCTTT. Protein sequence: CASTLGGTGSLAFF.

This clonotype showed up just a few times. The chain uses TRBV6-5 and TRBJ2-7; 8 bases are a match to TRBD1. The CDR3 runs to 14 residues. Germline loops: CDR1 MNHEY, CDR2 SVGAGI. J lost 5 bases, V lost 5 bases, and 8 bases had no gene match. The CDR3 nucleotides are TGTGCCAGCAGTCGACAGGGGTTCTACGACGAGCAGTACTTC. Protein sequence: CASSRQGFYDEQYF.

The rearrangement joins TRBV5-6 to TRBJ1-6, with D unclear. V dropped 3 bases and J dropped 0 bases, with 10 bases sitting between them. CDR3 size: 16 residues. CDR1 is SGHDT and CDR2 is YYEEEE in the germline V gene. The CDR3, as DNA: TGTGCCAGCAGCTCGACGGAGAGCTCCTATAATTCACCCCTCCACTTT. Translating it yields CASSSTESSYNSPLHF.

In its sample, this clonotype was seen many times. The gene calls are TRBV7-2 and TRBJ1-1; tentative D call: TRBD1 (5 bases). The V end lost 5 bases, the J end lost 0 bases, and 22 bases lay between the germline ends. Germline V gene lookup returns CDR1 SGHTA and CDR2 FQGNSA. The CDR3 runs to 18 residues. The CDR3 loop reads CASSPKAGRATVNTEAFF. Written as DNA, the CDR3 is TGTGCCAGCAGCCCAAAGGCGGGACGGGCAACGGTGAACACTGAAGCTTTCTTT. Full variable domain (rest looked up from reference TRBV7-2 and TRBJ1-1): GAGVSQSPSNKVTEKGKDVELRCDPISGHTALYWYRQSLGQGLEFLIYFQGNSAPDKSGLPSDRFSAERTGGSVSTLTIQRTQQEDSAVYLCASSPKAGRATVNTEAFFGQGTRLTVV.

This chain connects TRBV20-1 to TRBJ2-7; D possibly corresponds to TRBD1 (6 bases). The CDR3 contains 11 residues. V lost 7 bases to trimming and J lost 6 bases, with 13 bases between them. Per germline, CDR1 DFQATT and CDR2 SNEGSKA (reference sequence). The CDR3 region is CSVTPGAEQYV. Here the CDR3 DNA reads TGCAGTGTCACCCCAGGGGCCGAGCAGTACGTC.

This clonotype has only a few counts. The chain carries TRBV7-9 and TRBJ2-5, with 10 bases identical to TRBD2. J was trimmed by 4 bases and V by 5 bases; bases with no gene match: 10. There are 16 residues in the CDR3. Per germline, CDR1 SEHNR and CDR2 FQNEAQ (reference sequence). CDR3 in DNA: TGTGCCAGCAGCCCTAAAGCGGGGGGGCCGTCAGAGACCCAGTACTTC. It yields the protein CASSPKAGGPSETQYF.